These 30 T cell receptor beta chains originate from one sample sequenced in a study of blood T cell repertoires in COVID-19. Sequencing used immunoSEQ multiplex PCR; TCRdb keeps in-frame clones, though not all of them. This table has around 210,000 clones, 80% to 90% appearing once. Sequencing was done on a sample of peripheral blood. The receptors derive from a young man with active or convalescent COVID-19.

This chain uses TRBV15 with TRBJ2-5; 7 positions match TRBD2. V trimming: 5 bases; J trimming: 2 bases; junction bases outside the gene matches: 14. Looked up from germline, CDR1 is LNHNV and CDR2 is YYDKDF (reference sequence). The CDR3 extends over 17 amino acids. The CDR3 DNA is TGTGCCACCAGCCCCCTCGCGGGAGCGACCTTTCAAGAGACCCAGTACTTC. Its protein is CATSPLAGATFQETQYF. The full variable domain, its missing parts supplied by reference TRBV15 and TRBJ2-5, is DAMVIQNPRYQVTQFGKPVTLSCSQTLNHNVMYWYQQKSSQAPKLLFHYYDKDFNNEADTPDNFQSRRPNTSFCFLDIRSPGLGDTAMYLCATSPLAGATFQETQYFGPGTRLLVL.

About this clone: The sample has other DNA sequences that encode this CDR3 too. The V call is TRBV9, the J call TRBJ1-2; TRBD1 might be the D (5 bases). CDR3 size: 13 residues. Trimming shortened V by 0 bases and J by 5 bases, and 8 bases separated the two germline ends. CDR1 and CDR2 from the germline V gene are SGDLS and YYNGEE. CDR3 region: CASSVGGAYGYTF. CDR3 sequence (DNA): TGTGCCAGCAGCGTAGGGGGCGCTTATGGCTACACCTTC. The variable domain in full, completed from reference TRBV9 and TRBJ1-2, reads DSGVTQTPKHLITATGQRVTLRCSPRSGDLSVYWYQQSLDQGLQFLIQYYNGEERAKGNILERFSAQQFPDLHSELNLSSLELGDSALYFCASSVGGAYGYTFGSGTRLTVV.

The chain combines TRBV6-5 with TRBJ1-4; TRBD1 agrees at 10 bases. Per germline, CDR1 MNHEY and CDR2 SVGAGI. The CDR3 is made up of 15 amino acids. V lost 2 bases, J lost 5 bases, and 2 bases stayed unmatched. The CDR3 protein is CASSYTGQGNEKLFF. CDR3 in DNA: TGTGCCAGCAGTTACACGGGACAGGGGAATGAAAAACTGTTTTTT.

CDR3 sequence (DNA): TGTGCCAGCAGTGATGAGGGATATTGGCAGTTCTTC. This codes for CASSDEGYWQFF. V gene TRBV6-1 combines with J gene TRBJ2-1; D may be TRBD2 (5 bases). Germline loops: CDR1 MNHNS, CDR2 SASEGT. The ends were cut back, 3 bases at V and 12 bases at J, with 12 bases in the middle. The CDR3 contains 12 residues.

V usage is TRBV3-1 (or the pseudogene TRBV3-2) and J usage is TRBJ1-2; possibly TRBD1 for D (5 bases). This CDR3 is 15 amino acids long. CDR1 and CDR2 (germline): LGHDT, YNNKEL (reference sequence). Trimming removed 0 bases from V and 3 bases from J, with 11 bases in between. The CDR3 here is CASSQDQGGDYGYTF. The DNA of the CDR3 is TGTGCCAGCAGCCAAGATCAAGGAGGGGACTATGGCTACACCTTC.

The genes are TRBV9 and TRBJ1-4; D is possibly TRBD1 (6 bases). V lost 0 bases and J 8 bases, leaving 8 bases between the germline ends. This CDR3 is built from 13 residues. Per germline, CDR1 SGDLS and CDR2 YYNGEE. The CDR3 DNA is TGTGCCAGCAGCGTAGACAGGGAGGAAAAACTGTTTTTT. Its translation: CASSVDREEKLFF.

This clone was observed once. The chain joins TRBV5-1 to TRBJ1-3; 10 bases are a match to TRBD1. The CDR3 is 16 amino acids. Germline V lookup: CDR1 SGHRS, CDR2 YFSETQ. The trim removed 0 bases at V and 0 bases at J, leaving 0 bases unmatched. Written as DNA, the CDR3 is TGCGCCAGCAGCTTGGGACAGGGGGCCTCTGGAAACACCATATATTTT. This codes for CASSLGQGASGNTIYF.

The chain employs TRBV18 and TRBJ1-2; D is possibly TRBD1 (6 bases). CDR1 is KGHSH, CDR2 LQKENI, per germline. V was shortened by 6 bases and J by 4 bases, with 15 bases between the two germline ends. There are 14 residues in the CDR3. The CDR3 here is CASSTQGSGYGYTF. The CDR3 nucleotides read TGTGCCAGCTCTACGCAGGGGTCAGGCTATGGCTACACCTTC.

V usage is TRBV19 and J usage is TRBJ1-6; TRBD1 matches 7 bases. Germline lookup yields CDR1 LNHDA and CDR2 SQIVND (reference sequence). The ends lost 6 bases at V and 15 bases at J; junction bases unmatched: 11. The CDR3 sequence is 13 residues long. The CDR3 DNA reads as TGTGCCAGTAGCGTACCTACAGGGGCAGACCTCCACTTT. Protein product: CASSVPTGADLHF.

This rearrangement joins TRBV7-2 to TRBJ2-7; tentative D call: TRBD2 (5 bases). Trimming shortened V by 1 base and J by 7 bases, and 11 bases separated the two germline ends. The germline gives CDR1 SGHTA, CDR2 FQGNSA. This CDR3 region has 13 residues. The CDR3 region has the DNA TGTGCCAGCAGCTTAGTTGCGGGTTATGAGCAGTACTTC. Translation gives CASSLVAGYEQYF.

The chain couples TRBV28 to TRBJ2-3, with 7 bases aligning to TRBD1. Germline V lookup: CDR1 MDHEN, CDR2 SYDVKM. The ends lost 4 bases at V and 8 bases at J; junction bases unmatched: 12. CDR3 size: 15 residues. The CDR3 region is CASSYSTTGLGTQYF. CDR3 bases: TGTGCCAGCAGTTACTCGACGACAGGGCTCGGTACGCAGTATTTT.

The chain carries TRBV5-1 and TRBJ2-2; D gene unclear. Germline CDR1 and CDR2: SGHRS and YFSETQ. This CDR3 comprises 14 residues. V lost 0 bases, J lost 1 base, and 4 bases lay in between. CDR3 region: CASSLGGNTGELFF. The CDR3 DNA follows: TGCGCCAGCAGCTTGGGCGGGAACACCGGGGAGCTGTTTTTT.

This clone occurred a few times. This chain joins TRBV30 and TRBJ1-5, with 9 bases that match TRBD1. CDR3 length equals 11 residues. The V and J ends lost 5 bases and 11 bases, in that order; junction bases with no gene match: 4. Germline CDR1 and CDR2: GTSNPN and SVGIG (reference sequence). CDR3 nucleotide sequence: TGTGCCTGGGAACAGGGGGCAGCCCAGCATTTT. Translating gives CAWEQGAAQHF.

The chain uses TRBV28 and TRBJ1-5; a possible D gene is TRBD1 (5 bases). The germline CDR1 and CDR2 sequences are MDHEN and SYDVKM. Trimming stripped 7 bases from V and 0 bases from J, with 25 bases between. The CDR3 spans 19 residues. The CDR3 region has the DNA TGTGCCAGCACCGCGGCAGCGACCAGGGCATTTTATAGCAATCAGCCCCAGCATTTT. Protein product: CASTAAATRAFYSNQPQHF.

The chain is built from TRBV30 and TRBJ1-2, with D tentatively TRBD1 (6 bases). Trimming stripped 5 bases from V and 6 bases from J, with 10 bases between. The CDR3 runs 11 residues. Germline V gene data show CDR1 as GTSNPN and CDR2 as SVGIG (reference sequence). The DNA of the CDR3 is TGTGCCTGGCGAAACAGGGATGGCTACACCTTC. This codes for CAWRNRDGYTF.

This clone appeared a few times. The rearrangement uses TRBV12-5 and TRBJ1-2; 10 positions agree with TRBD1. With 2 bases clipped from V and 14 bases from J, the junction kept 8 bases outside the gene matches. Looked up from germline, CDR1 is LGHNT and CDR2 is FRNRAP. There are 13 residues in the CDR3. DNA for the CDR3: TGTGCTAGTGGTTTGCCCGGACAGGGGGGAAAAACCTTC. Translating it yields CASGLPGQGGKTF.

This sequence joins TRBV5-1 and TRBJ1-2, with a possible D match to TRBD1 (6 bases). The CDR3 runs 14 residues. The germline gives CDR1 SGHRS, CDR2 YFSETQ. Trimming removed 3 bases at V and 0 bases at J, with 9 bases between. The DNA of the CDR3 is TGCGCCAGCAGCTCGGACAGCACTAACTATGGCTACACCTTC. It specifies CASSSDSTNYGYTF. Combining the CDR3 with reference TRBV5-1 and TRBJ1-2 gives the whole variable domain KAGVTQTPRYLIKTRGQQVTLSCSPISGHRSVSWYQQTPGQGLQFLFEYFSETQRNKGNFPGRFSGRQFSNSRSEMNVSTLELGDSALYLCASSSDSTNYGYTFGSGTRLTVV.

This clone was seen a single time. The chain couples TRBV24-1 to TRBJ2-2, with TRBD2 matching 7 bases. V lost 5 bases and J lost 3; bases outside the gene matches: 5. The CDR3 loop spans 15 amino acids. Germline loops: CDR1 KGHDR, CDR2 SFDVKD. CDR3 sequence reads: CATSGASGYTGELFF. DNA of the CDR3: TGTGCCACCAGTGGGGCTAGCGGTTACACCGGGGAGCTGTTTTTT.

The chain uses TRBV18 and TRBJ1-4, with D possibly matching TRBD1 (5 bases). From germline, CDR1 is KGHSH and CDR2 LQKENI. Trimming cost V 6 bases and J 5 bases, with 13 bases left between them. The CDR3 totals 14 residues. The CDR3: CASSSGIQNEKLFF. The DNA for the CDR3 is TGTGCCAGCTCTTCAGGGATCCAGAATGAAAAACTGTTTTTT.

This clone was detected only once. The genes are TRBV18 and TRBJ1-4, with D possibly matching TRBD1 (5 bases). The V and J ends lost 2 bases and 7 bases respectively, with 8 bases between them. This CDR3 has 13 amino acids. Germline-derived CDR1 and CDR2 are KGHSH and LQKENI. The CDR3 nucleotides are TGTGCCAGCTCACCAGCCAGGGTTGAAAAACTGTTTTTT. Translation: CASSPARVEKLFF.

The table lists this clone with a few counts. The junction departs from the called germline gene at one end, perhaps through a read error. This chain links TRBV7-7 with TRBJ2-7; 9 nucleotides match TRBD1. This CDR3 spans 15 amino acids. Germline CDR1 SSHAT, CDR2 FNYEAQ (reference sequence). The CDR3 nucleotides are TGTGCTAGCAGCCTAGAAACCGGACAGGGGAACGAGCAGTACTTC. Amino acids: CASSLETGQGNEQYF.

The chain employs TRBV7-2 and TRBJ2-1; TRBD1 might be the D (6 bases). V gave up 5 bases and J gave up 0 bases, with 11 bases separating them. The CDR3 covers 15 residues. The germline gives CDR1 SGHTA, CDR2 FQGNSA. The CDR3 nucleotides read TGTGCCAGCAGCGCCCGACAGGCCTCCTACAATGAGCAGTTCTTC. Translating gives CASSARQASYNEQFF.

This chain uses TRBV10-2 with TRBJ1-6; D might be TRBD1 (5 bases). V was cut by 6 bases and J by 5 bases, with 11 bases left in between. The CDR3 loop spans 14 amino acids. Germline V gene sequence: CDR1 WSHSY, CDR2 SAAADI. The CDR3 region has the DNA TGCGCCAGCAGAGTAACAGGAGATAATTCACCCCTCCACTTT. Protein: CASRVTGDNSPLHF.

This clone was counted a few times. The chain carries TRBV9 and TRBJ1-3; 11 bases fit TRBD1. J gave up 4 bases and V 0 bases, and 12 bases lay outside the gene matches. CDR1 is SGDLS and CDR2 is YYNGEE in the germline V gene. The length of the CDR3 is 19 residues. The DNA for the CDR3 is TGTGCCAGCAGCGTAGCTGCCTTTGGACAGGGGGCCGGAGGAAACACCATATATTTT. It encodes CASSVAAFGQGAGGNTIYF.

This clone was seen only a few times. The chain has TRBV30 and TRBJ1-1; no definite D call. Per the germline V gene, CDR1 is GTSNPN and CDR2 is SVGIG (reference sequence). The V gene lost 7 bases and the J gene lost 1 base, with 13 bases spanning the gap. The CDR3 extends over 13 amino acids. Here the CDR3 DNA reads TGTGCCTTCGAGGCTCTTCCGAACACTGAAGCTTTCTTT. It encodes CAFEALPNTEAFF.

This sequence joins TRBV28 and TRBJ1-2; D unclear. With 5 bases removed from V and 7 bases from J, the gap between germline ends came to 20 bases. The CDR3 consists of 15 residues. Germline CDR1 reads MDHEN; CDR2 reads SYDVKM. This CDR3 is CASSPPEVDGSGYTF. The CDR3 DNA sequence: TGTGCCAGCAGTCCCCCGGAGGTTGACGGGAGTGGCTACACCTTC.

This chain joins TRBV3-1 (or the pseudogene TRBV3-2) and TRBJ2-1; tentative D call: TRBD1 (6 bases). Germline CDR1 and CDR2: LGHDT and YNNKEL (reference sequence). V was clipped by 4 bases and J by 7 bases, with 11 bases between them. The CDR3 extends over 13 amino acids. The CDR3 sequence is CASSRLQGNEQFF. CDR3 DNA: TGTGCCAGCAGCCGCCTACAGGGTAATGAGCAGTTCTTC.

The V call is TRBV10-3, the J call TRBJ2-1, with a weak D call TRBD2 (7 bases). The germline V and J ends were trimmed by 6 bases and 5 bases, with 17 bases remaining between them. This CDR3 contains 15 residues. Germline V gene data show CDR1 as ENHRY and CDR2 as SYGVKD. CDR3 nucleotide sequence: TGTGCCATCAGCCGACCTAGCGGACAGAACAATGAGCAGTTCTTC. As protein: CAISRPSGQNNEQFF.

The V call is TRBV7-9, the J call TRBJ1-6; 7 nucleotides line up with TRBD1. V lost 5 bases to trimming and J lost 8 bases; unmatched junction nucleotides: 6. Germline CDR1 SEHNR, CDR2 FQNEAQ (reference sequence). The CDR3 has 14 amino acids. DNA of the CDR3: TGTGCCAGCAGCCCACGACAGGGTTATTCACCCCTCCACTTT. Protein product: CASSPRQGYSPLHF. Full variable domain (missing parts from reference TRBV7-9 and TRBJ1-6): DTGVSQNPRHKITKRGQNVTFRCDPISEHNRLYWYRQTLGQGPEFLTYFQNEAQLEKSRLLSDRFSAERPKGSFSTLEIQRTEQGDSAMYLCASSPRQGYSPLHFGNGTRLTVT.

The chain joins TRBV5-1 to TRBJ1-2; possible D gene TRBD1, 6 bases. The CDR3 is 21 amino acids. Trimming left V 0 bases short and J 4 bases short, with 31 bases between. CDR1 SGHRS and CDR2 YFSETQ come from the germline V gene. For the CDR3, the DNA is TGCGCCAGCAGCTTGGCACCGGGCCGCCGCCGGGGAGAGGGGGTGGTCTATGGCTACACCTTC. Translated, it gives CASSLAPGRRRGEGVVYGYTF.